This T cell receptor (beta chain) is drawn from a study of T cell repertoires in cytomegalovirus infection. Study-level information: In public TCR beta signatures, there were indications of both CMV infection and matching HLA type. Study observations and caveats: Pooled public TCR beta family frequency picked out CMV carriers with the relevant HLA. What dominated the ex vivo response were HLA-C-restricted CMV-specific TCR beta clonotypes.

TCRdb passed the reads through MiXCR, listing each CDR3 protein once. The table shows under 450,000 distinct CDR3 sequences, with about 35% occurring only once. As to this clonotype: Antigen: not known.

Losses at the gene ends were 4 bases for V and 8 bases for J; bases not matched to a gene: 7. CDR3 length: 14 residues. Germline CDR1 is MGHDK and CDR2 is SYGVNS. V usage is TRBV25-1 and J usage is TRBJ2-1; 8 nucleotides match TRBD2. Material: cultured PBMCs, obtained from culture after CMV antigen stimulation. This sequence originates from a human donor in good health (CMV status not recorded). Some clones in this sample may be carry-over from other donors' samples. The CDR3 region is CASSGGLDVHEQFF. The CDR3 nucleotides are TGTGCCAGCAGTGGGGGACTAGACGTCCATGAGCAGTTCTTC.